Below, 28 T cell receptor beta chains from the same sample are listed, as sequenced in a study of CD8 T cells in Susac syndrome (dated by TCRdb to between 2019 and 2020). The library was generated by the immunoSEQ multiplex PCR assay. RNA was extracted using the RNeasy kit, and roughly 0.45 to 1 microgram was reverse transcribed with random hexamers. The raw public data were reprocessed by TCRdb itself: fastp quality trimming at Q25, MiXCR clonotype calling, in-frame beta chains only. Each CDR3 protein appears once, grouped with its most common genes and DNA. The sample includes about 180,000 distinct CDR3 sequences, with around 94% observed a single time. Of the sample, more than 0.08% is held by the ten largest clones. Specimen: CD4+ T cells from PBMCs. These TCRs come from a human donor with Susac syndrome.

The chain joins TRBV20-1 to TRBJ2-5; D is perhaps TRBD1 or TRBD2 (5 bases each). This CDR3 region has 13 residues. Looked up from germline, CDR1 is DFQATT and CDR2 is SNEGSKA (reference sequence). The V end lost 6 bases, the J end lost 1 base, and 12 bases lay between the germline ends. CDR3 in amino acids: CSAPLRGQETQYF. The CDR3 DNA sequence: TGCAGTGCCCCACTGAGGGGCCAAGAGACCCAGTACTTC.

This chain connects TRBV6-2 or TRBV6-3 to TRBJ2-6; tentative D call: TRBD1 (5 bases). Germline assignment: CDR1 MNHEY and CDR2 SVGEGT. V shed 0 bases and J shed 0 bases, with 6 bases lying between them. This CDR3 region has 16 residues. CDR3 DNA: TGTGCCAGCAGTTACTCGGGGCCCTCTGGGGCCAACGTCCTGACTTTC. Protein: CASSYSGPSGANVLTF.

The genes are TRBV10-3 and TRBJ2-7; D may be TRBD2 (5 bases). The germline V and J ends were trimmed by 0 bases and 0 bases, with 12 bases remaining between them. Germline V gene lookup returns CDR1 ENHRY and CDR2 SYGVKD. The CDR3 has 16 residues. The CDR3 here is CAISESGIASSYEQYF. The CDR3 DNA is TGTGCCATCAGTGAGTCCGGGATAGCGAGCTCCTACGAGCAGTACTTC.

V and J are TRBV6-2 or TRBV6-3 and TRBJ2-2, with a weak D call TRBD1 (6 bases). Germline lookup yields CDR1 MNHEY and CDR2 SVGEGT. Trimming stripped 6 bases from V and 4 bases from J, with 15 bases between. This CDR3 has 15 residues. In DNA, the CDR3 is TGTGCCAGCAGCCCACAGGGATTGGGCACCGGGGAGCTGTTTTTT. Amino acids: CASSPQGLGTGELFF.

This chain joins TRBV27 and TRBJ1-5; tentatively, D is TRBD1 (6 bases). The CDR3 is made up of 17 amino acids. Looked up from germline, CDR1 is MNHEY and CDR2 is SMNVEV (reference sequence). Trimming took 10 bases from V and 3 from J, leaving 25 bases between them. The DNA for the CDR3 is TGTGCCACCTCCACCTGGCAGGGGACGCGATCCAATCAGCCCCAGCATTTT. This sequence encodes CATSTWQGTRSNQPQHF.

V and J are TRBV4-2 and TRBJ1-2, with D possibly being TRBD1 (6 bases). Between the trimmed V and J ends, which lost 0 bases and 4 bases, there was a span of 12 bases. The germline gives CDR1 LGHNA, CDR2 YNFKEQ. CDR3 length equals 15 residues. Written as DNA, the CDR3 is TGTGCCAGCAGCCAAGATTCGGCCAGGGGCTATGGCTACACCTTC. Protein: CASSQDSARGYGYTF.

The genes are TRBV28 and TRBJ2-3; TRBD1 or TRBD2 may be the D gene (5 bases each). Germline CDR1 reads MDHEN; CDR2 reads SYDVKM. Trimming shortened V by 2 bases and J by 13 bases, and 19 bases separated the two germline ends. The CDR3 totals 14 residues. DNA of the CDR3: TGTGCCAGCAGTTTAGCTGGGACCCAGGTTAAGAAGTATTTT. Translated: CASSLAGTQVKKYF.

The rearrangement links TRBV7-9 to TRBJ2-3; 14 positions agree with TRBD2. CDR1 and CDR2 (germline): SEHNR, FQNEAQ (reference sequence). J gave up 5 bases and V 4 bases, and 5 bases lay outside the gene matches. The length of the CDR3 is 16 residues. The CDR3 coding sequence is TGTGCCAGCAGCTCGGGACTAGCGGGAGAATTAGATACGCAGTATTTT. Protein: CASSSGLAGELDTQYF.

The V and J genes are TRBV27 and TRBJ2-1; D is unclear. Germline V gene lookup returns CDR1 MNHEY and CDR2 SMNVEV (reference sequence). V lost 3 bases and J 9 bases, leaving 12 bases between the germline ends. This CDR3 has 13 residues. CDR3 residues: CASSFQLRGEQFF. The CDR3 DNA follows: TGTGCCAGCAGTTTCCAATTGCGCGGTGAGCAGTTCTTC.

The V gene is TRBV27, the J gene TRBJ1-1, with 7 bases aligning to TRBD1. The V gene's germline CDR1 is MNHEY and CDR2 SMNVEV (reference sequence). Trimming removed 6 bases from V and 2 bases from J; junction bases left unmatched: 12. This CDR3 region has 16 residues. The CDR3 here is CASRISGTAKNTEAFF. The CDR3 DNA reads as TGTGCCAGCAGGATTTCCGGGACAGCTAAAAACACTGAAGCTTTCTTT.

CDR3 coding DNA: TGTGCCAGCAGCTTAAGGCTAGCGGTAGATACGCAGTATTTT. It encodes CASSLRLAVDTQYF. The chain is built from TRBV11-2 and TRBJ2-3, with 7 bases matching TRBD2. Germline V gene sequence: CDR1 SGHAT, CDR2 FQNNGV. This CDR3 comprises 14 residues. V was pared by 2 bases and J by 5 bases, with 4 bases of the junction left unmatched.

The V gene is TRBV7-8, the J gene TRBJ1-1; D perhaps matches TRBD1 (6 bases). Per germline, CDR1 SGHVS and CDR2 FQNEAQ. Trimming shortened V by 2 bases and J by 7 bases, and 11 bases separated the two germline ends. CDR3 length equals 13 residues. CDR3 residues: CASSLNGQIEAFF. The CDR3 DNA reads TGTGCCAGCAGCTTAAACGGACAGATTGAAGCTTTCTTT.

The genes are TRBV30 and TRBJ2-7, with 12 bases identical to TRBD2. This CDR3 is 14 amino acids long. CDR1 and CDR2 from the germline V gene are GTSNPN and SVGIG (reference sequence). The V and J ends lost 5 bases and 3 bases, in that order; junction bases with no gene match: 5. This CDR3 reads CAWGGLAGIYEQYF. The CDR3 DNA is TGTGCCTGGGGAGGACTAGCGGGGATCTACGAGCAGTACTTC.

The chain is built from TRBV21-1 and TRBJ1-2; the DNA was not used to check the table's D call, TRBD1. TRBV21-1 is a listed pseudogene. The CDR3 sequence is 16 residues long. For the CDR3, the DNA is TGTGCCAGCACCCCCGGGCGTCCGGAATATAACTATGGCTACACCTTC. This translates into CASTPGRPEYNYGYTF.

The rearrangement uses TRBV19 and TRBJ2-5, with TRBD1 matching over 7 bases. Germline CDR1 LNHDA, CDR2 SQIVND (reference sequence). The V gene end was trimmed by 4 bases and the J gene end by 5 bases; junction bases not matched to a gene: 4. The CDR3 covers 13 residues. CDR3 bases: TGTGCCAGTAGTACGACAGGGAGCGAGACCCAGTACTTC. This gives the protein CASSTTGSETQYF.

The chain carries TRBV12-3 or TRBV12-4 and TRBJ1-2; D is possibly TRBD1 (6 bases). The CDR3 spans 15 residues. V was trimmed by 3 bases and J by 4 bases, leaving 15 bases between them. In DNA form, the CDR3 reads TGTGCCAGCAGTTTGGGGGCAGGACCGAGCTATGGCTACACCTTC. It encodes CASSLGAGPSYGYTF.

This sequence joins TRBV6-1 and TRBJ1-4, with D perhaps TRBD1 (6 bases). The CDR3 consists of 14 residues. The ends were cut back, 8 bases at V and 4 bases at J, with 14 bases in the middle. Germline-derived CDR1 and CDR2 are MNHNS and SASEGT. The CDR3 DNA is TGTGCCAGCGGGGGGCATGAGAATAATGAAAAACTGTTTTTT. Residues: CASGGHENNEKLFF.

The chain recombines TRBV5-4 with TRBJ2-7; D is possibly TRBD1 (6 bases). Germline lookup yields CDR1 SGHNT and CDR2 YYREEE (reference sequence). The CDR3 is 15 residues long. Between the trimmed V and J ends, which lost 0 bases and 1 base, there was a span of 11 bases. CDR3 amino acids: CASSLEGVSSYEQYF. CDR3 coding DNA: TGTGCCAGCAGCTTGGAGGGGGTCTCTTCCTACGAGCAGTACTTC.

This clonotype was observed once. The chain has TRBV4-3 and TRBJ1-1, with 8 bases matching TRBD1. The CDR3 is 15 residues long. The J segment lost 1 base and the V segment lost 0 bases, leaving 1 base of the junction unmatched. Germline lookup yields CDR1 LGHNA and CDR2 YSLEER. The CDR3 DNA sequence: TGCGCCAGCAGCCAAGACGGACAGGGGAACACTGAAGCTTTCTTT. As protein: CASSQDGQGNTEAFF.

The chain carries TRBV7-9 and TRBJ2-1, with D possibly being TRBD1 or TRBD2 (6 bases each). Germline CDR1 SEHNR, CDR2 FQNEAQ (reference sequence). V was shortened by 5 bases and J by 7 bases, with 12 bases between the two germline ends. This CDR3 spans 13 amino acids. The CDR3 protein is CASSRGGRNEQFF. The CDR3 coding sequence is TGTGCCAGCAGCCGAGGGGGGAGAAATGAGCAGTTCTTC.

The V gene is TRBV12-3 or TRBV12-4, the J gene TRBJ1-6; D remains ambiguous. V lost 2 bases to trimming and J lost 7 bases, with 6 bases between them. The CDR3 loop spans 13 amino acids. CDR3 protein: CASSLSWNSPLHF. The CDR3 bases are TGTGCCAGCAGTTTAAGTTGGAATTCACCCCTCCACTTT.

The chain employs TRBV5-1 and TRBJ1-2; D is unresolved. Trimming shortened V by 0 bases and J by 0 bases, and 6 bases separated the two germline ends. The CDR3 runs 14 residues. From germline, CDR1 is SGHRS and CDR2 YFSETQ. The CDR3 nucleotides are TGCGCCAGCAGCTTGGATCCCGCTAACTATGGCTACACCTTC. Its translation: CASSLDPANYGYTF.

This chain connects TRBV6-2 or TRBV6-3 to TRBJ1-1; no reliable D call. CDR3 length equals 15 residues. The V end was cut by 4 bases, the J end by 0 bases, with 12 bases between. Germline CDR1 and CDR2: MNHEY and SVGEGT. In DNA form, the CDR3 reads TGTGCCAGCAGTTCCACGTTTTCCCTGAACACTGAAGCTTTCTTT. Protein product: CASSSTFSLNTEAFF.

V and J are TRBV11-3 and TRBJ2-5; 10 positions agree with TRBD1. V was clipped by 2 bases and J by 5 bases; unmatched bases: 5. The germline V gene has CDR1 SGHNT and CDR2 YENEEA. The CDR3 length is 15 residues. CDR3 region: CASSLRQGARETQYF. CDR3 nucleotide sequence: TGTGCCAGCAGCTTAAGACAGGGGGCGAGGGAGACCCAGTACTTC.

V gene TRBV7-2 combines with J gene TRBJ2-3; 11 nucleotides line up with TRBD2. The CDR3 totals 17 residues. Trimming cost V 2 bases and J 2 bases; bases outside gene matches: 6. Germline V gene data show CDR1 as SGHTA and CDR2 as FQGNSA. Written as DNA, the CDR3 is TGTGCCAGCAGCTTAAACGTAGCGGGAGGGTACACAGATACGCAGTATTTT. Its protein product is CASSLNVAGGYTDTQYF.

The V call is TRBV20-1, the J call TRBJ2-7; 9 bases map to TRBD1. The germline CDR1 and CDR2 sequences are DFQATT and SNEGSKA (reference sequence). The CDR3 covers 14 residues. This CDR3 reads CSAWSTGGKYEQYF. DNA for the CDR3: TGCAGCGCATGGAGCACAGGGGGCAAGTACGAGCAGTACTTC.

The rearrangement links TRBV5-1 to TRBJ2-1; 8 bases match TRBD2. Germline V CDR1 and CDR2: SGHRS, YFSETQ. CDR3 size: 16 residues. V lost 2 bases, J lost 4 bases, and 8 bases stayed unmatched. The CDR3 here is CASSFELADSYNEQFF. The CDR3 coding sequence is TGCGCCAGCAGCTTCGAACTAGCGGACTCTTACAATGAGCAGTTCTTC.

V and J are TRBV6-6 and TRBJ2-7; 8 nucleotides align to TRBD1. This CDR3 has 14 amino acids. CDR1 and CDR2 from the germline V gene are MNHNY and SVGAGI (reference sequence). After removal of 9 bases from V and 4 bases from J, the junction contained 11 bases not matched to a gene. CDR3 bases: TGTGCCAGTCGTACCCAGGGGGCTGGTTACGAGCAGTACTTC. Protein product: CASRTQGAGYEQYF.